Below are 7 T cell receptor beta chains sequenced from a single sample in a study of ipilimumab plus nivolumab after autologous stem cell transplantation. The repertoire was sequenced with immunoSEQ multiplex PCR; TCRdb's copy has only in-frame clones and lacks some. The table shows about 40,000 clones, with nearly 95% occurring only once. This material consisted of PBMCs, taken in a trial of ipilimumab plus nivolumab as post-transplant consolidation. All receptors derive from a male donor with multiple myeloma.

Here the CDR3 reads CASQDPGDRNTIYF. In DNA form, the CDR3 reads TGTGCCAGCCAAGACCCGGGGGATCGAAACACCATATATTTT. This sequence joins TRBV19 and TRBJ1-3; perhaps TRBD1 as D (5 bases). The germline gives CDR1 LNHDA, CDR2 SQIVND (reference sequence). This CDR3 has 14 residues. Trimming left V 9 bases short and J 5 bases short, with 17 bases between.

The chain recombines TRBV2 with TRBJ1-2; 7 bases agree with TRBD1. Germline CDR1 reads SNHLY; CDR2 reads FYNNEI. This CDR3 region has 16 residues. Trimming removed 3 bases from V and 4 bases from J; junction bases left unmatched: 11. The CDR3 sequence is CASSETGQRGAYGYTF. Here the CDR3 DNA reads TGTGCCAGCAGTGAGACGGGACAGCGTGGGGCCTATGGCTACACCTTC.

The genes are TRBV19 and TRBJ1-2, with 8 nucleotides matching TRBD1. The V gene end was trimmed by 6 bases and the J gene end by 4 bases; junction bases not matched to a gene: 7. The germline V gene has CDR1 LNHDA and CDR2 SQIVND (reference sequence). The CDR3 contains 14 residues. The CDR3 coding sequence is TGTGCCAGTAGATCCGCCGGGACAGGCTATGGCTACACCTTC. It is translated as CASRSAGTGYGYTF.

The chain recombines TRBV7-9 with TRBJ2-6; D is uncertain. Trimming left V 1 base short and J 4 bases short, with 8 bases between. Germline V gene lookup returns CDR1 SEHNR and CDR2 FQNEAQ (reference sequence). The CDR3 has 15 residues. CDR3 amino acids: CASSLVVGGANVLTF. The DNA for the CDR3 is TGTGCCAGCAGCTTAGTGGTCGGAGGGGCCAACGTCCTGACTTTC.

The V call is TRBV9, the J call TRBJ2-3; TRBD2 agrees at 8 bases. Germline V gene lookup returns CDR1 SGDLS and CDR2 YYNGEE. V shed 3 bases, J shed 0 bases, and the junction held 9 bases outside the gene matches. This CDR3 is built from 17 residues. The CDR3, as DNA: TGTGCCAGCAGCGGGACCGTGGCGGGGGGCAGCACAGATACGCAGTATTTT. Protein sequence: CASSGTVAGGSTDTQYF.

V gene TRBV5-1 combines with J gene TRBJ2-1, with D unclear. The germline V and J ends were trimmed by 3 bases and 7 bases, with 14 bases remaining between them. This CDR3 contains 14 residues. The germline V gene has CDR1 SGHRS and CDR2 YFSETQ. The CDR3 nucleotides are TGCGCCAGCAGCTCGTTTTCGGTACTGAATGAGCAGTTCTTC. Amino acid sequence: CASSSFSVLNEQFF.

The V and J genes are TRBV28 and TRBJ1-4; D may be TRBD1 (5 bases). The germline CDR1 and CDR2 sequences are MDHEN and SYDVKM. The CDR3 covers 15 residues. V lost 6 bases, J lost 7 bases, and 18 bases lay in between. CDR3 sequence reads: CASRVAIGGVEKLFF. The CDR3 DNA is TGTGCCAGCAGAGTTGCGATAGGAGGGGTTGAAAAACTGTTTTTT.